The 2 T cell receptor beta chains below were found in one sample sequenced in a study of breast tumors, draining lymph nodes, adjacent tissues (dated by TCRdb to 2016 to 2017). The axillary draining lymph nodes of breast cancer patients were the source of the lymph node samples. Libraries were prepared through multiplex PCR. The sequencer was an Illumina HiSeq 2000. TCRdb reran the public reads through fastp at Q25 and MiXCR, keeping productive beta chains. Each entry is one CDR3 protein sequence, shown with its most common DNA and genes. This sample holds over 250,000 distinct CDR3 sequences; roughly 31% were observed only once. The ten largest clones represent over 0.95% of the sample. Sample: axillary lymph node tissue. Receptors originate from a female donor with breast cancer. Some clones in this sample may be carry-over from other donors' samples.

This chain links TRBV2 with TRBJ2-6; D is possibly TRBD1 or TRBD2 (5 bases each). This CDR3 is 24 amino acids long. Trimming cost V 1 base and J 0 bases, with 31 bases left between them. CDR1 is SNHLY and CDR2 is FYNNEI in the germline V gene. The CDR3 bases are TGTGCCAGCAGTGAAGACCGAGGCGGTGGGGGAGTCCCCGGGCTGTGCTCTGGGGCCAACGTCCTGACTTTC. Protein: CASSEDRGGGGVPGLCSGANVLTF.

As concerns this clonotype: Being one base from a much bigger clone, this may be a read error. The genes are TRBV11-3 and TRBJ2-1, with no clear D. Germline CDR1 SGHNT, CDR2 YENEEA. The CDR3 has 13 residues. CDR3 loop: CASSLDSTRERFF. CDR3 sequence (DNA): TGTGCCAGCAGCTTAGATTCGACCCGCGAGCGGTTCTTC.